This T cell receptor beta chain was recovered during a study of shared clonotypes between healthy human individuals (dated by TCRdb to 2018 to 2020). Turning to the overall study: The cohort included three men and a couple of women between 18 and 49 years of age. Per donor, three plates each were used for CD4 naive and CD4 memory, two for CD8 naive, and one for CD8 memory. To estimate repertoire size and how much clonotypes are shared between individuals, the study performed deep sequencing of blood TCR repertoires from 4 to 6 healthy adults. Libraries were prepared and TCR repertoires were sequenced by different laboratories using diverse techniques, in order to increase sequencing depth and limit assay-specific biases. Each donor's leukapheresis produced roughly between about 0.85 and 10 billion PBMCs.

The donors were healthy, HIV-negative adults who had no recently reported acute infections or vaccinations. All donors were Caucasian adults living in Nashville, Tennessee, USA. CD4+ T cells were enriched through magnetic negative selection, after which naive cells were positively selected on CD45RA and the remaining negative fraction served as the memory subset. After blood collection by leukapheresis, PBMCs were isolated using Ficoll-Histopaque density gradient centrifugation and then cryopreserved in the vapor phase of liquid nitrogen. Analytical flow cytometry was used to check the purity and quantity of each magnetically sorted T cell population. Each sorted fraction had its genomic DNA isolated and then quantified by UV absorbance on a Nanodrop 2000c. Results and caveats for the whole study, not just this receptor: Because the study included a small number of donors, the genetic and exposure-history diversity represented was limited. Naive subsets generally had larger estimated clonotype richness than memory subsets did. Rarefaction of sorted-subset datasets indicated incomplete sequencing despite the large sequencing depth. Pairwise subsampling led to the expectation that sequencing depth would affect the degree of clonotype sharing among donors. Clonotypes shared by all four sorted-subset donors showed higher generation probabilities than non-shared clonotypes. When several donors were compared, the shared fraction of clonotypes was roughly 4.8% for naive CD4, 3% to 4% for naive CD8, more than 2% for memory CD4, and less than 0.45% for memory CD8. Sampling was restricted to blood, and TCR repertoires in tissue are likely to differ from TCR repertoires in blood.

V drops 7 bases and J drops 7 bases, leaving 17 bases in between. Via the germline V gene, CDR1 is WSHSY and CDR2 SAAADI. From the cysteine through the phenylalanine, the CDR3 covers 14 amino acids. Only CDR3 DNA is held: 42 bases, read in frame from base 1. As regards this clone: Its antigen specificity is not known. Base qualities are not provided; no much larger clone lies one nucleotide away.

Using the deep immunoSEQ assay, multiplex PCR amplified TCR CDR3 regions from genomic DNA. Extracted genomic DNA from each cell subset was distributed evenly across all wells of several immunoSEQ 96-well plates, and each plate was treated as a replicate. For sorted subsets, each replicate PCR was loaded with about 0.2 ug genomic DNA, equivalent to 30,000 to 35,000 T cell genomes. Purified libraries were measured with a Qubit 3.0 fluorometer, size-checked on a Bioanalyzer 2100, and measured again with the KAPA Library Quantification kit. Each immunoSEQ 96-well plate was sequenced on its own single-read 150-cycle Illumina NextSeq 550 flow cell. On the authors' methods: Because only junctional sequences without quality scores were contained in the immunoSEQ output, filtering matching that applied to full-length reads could not be performed. To assign V/J genes and CDR3, sequences were annotated using PyIR, a Python wrapper for IgBLAST v1.9, with IMGT germline references. Reads with weak V/J assignments (E-value above 1e-6), missing CDR3, stop codons, out-of-frame junctions, or ambiguous translated residues were removed. V3J clonotypes were defined by identical inferred V gene, J gene, and CDR3 amino acid sequence. To compute the percentage overlap between repertoires, the number of shared unique clonotypes was divided by the size of the smaller repertoire. Repertoire richness was assessed with RTK rarefaction, the Chao1 estimator, and Recon v2.1 estimates of unobserved clonotypes. OLGA was used to compute generation probabilities for all TCRbeta clonotypes that the gDNA method yielded from a few donors. TCRdb holds this immuneACCESS table with in-frame rearrangements only. Some clones are missing; in checked studies, unresolved V genes explain under half, and the rest has no known cause. The V and J calls and clone size come from that table; D and trimming were worked out from the DNA. In this sample the table shows about 2.4 million clones, approximately 92% of which occur a single time. The biggest ten clones account for about 0.13% of the sample.

This sequence was found in a man aged 18 to 30 in good health. Recombination linked TRBV10-2 to TRBJ2-1, with the D gene uncertain. Sequenced sample: naive CD4+ T cells sorted from blood. The meaning of the sample's cell subset or site label: CD45RA+ positively selected. CDR3 protein: CASIPTAFGNEQFF. The DNA sequence follows: TGCGCCAGCATCCCGACTGCCTTCGGGAATGAGCAGTTCTTC.